A selection of T cell receptor beta chains follows, all from one sample in a study of cytomegalovirus exposure and HLA in healthy donors. Repertoires were generated with immunoSEQ multiplex PCR, while TCRdb's copy carries only in-frame clones and drops some. This sample contains about 110,000 clones. The sequenced material came from PBMCs. The source of these receptors is a man aged 50 to 59 in good health and CMV-seronegative. Each CDR3 is given with its conserved first and last residue.

j_gene: TRBJ1-1; v_gene: TRBV5-1; CDR3aa: CASSPAGSGVSEAFF
j_gene: TRBJ2-5; v_gene: TRBV2; CDR3aa: CASAAGANQETQYF
j_gene: TRBJ1-5; v_gene: TRBV7-9; CDR3aa: CASSLEGTGYRSQPQHF
j_gene: TRBJ2-2; v_gene: TRBV27; CDR3aa: CASEDRITGELFF
j_gene: TRBJ2-1; v_gene: TRBV2; CDR3aa: CASSDKPRNEQFF
j_gene: TRBJ2-1; v_gene: TRBV7-2; CDR3aa: CASSGTAYNEQFF
j_gene: TRBJ1-1; v_gene: TRBV7-9; CDR3aa: CASSLQDYTEAFF
j_gene: TRBJ1-1; v_gene: TRBV5-1; CDR3aa: CASSLDRSTTEAFF
j_gene: TRBJ2-5; v_gene: TRBV2; CDR3aa: CARGGGTGQSSQYF
j_gene: TRBJ2-1; v_gene: TRBV5-6; CDR3aa: CASSRRGALAYYNEQFF
j_gene: TRBJ1-4; v_gene: TRBV7-8; CDR3aa: CASSAPGEKLFF
j_gene: TRBJ2-5; v_gene: TRBV6-6; CDR3aa: CASSYDSRAETQYF
j_gene: TRBJ1-5; v_gene: TRBV2; CDR3aa: CASSDSSNQPQHF
j_gene: TRBJ1-5; v_gene: TRBV19; CDR3aa: CASIGRGNQPQHF
j_gene: TRBJ1-5; v_gene: TRBV6-1; CDR3aa: CASIAVYSNQPQHF